The 30 T cell receptor beta chains below come from one sample, sequenced in a study of PD-1 blockade in classical Hodgkin lymphoma. Stated time point: cycle 4 day 1 (C4D1), after 6 weeks of nivolumab. Every patient was affected by relapse after autologous stem cell transplantation, while exposure to brentuximab vedotin was not uniform. Sequencing used immunoSEQ multiplex PCR; TCRdb keeps in-frame clones, though not all of them. The sample carries tens of thousands of clones, around two thirds recorded once. The sequenced sample was peripheral blood mononuclear cells (PBMCs), obtained before the fourth cycle of nivolumab. These receptors were obtained from a human donor with classical Hodgkin lymphoma.

This chain connects TRBV11-3 to TRBJ2-7, with TRBD1 matching over 7 bases. The V gene end was trimmed by 1 base and the J gene end by 6 bases; junction bases not matched to a gene: 6. The CDR3 contains 14 residues. CDR1 and CDR2 (germline): SGHNT, YENEEA. The CDR3 is CASSLGDSLGEQYF. The CDR3 coding sequence is TGTGCCAGCAGCTTAGGGGACAGCCTGGGCGAGCAGTACTTC.

The chain is built from TRBV7-2 and TRBJ1-2, with D unresolved. Germline V gene sequence: CDR1 SGHTA, CDR2 FQGNSA. V was cut by 2 bases and J by 5 bases, with 9 bases left in between. CDR3 length: 13 residues. The CDR3 DNA reads as TGTGCCAGCAGCTTAAATCGGGTATATGGCTACACCTTC. It encodes CASSLNRVYGYTF.

The chain uses TRBV5-4 and TRBJ1-1, with TRBD1 matching over 7 bases. The ends lost 4 bases at V and 2 bases at J; junction bases unmatched: 8. CDR1 is SGHNT, CDR2 YYREEE, per germline (reference sequence). The CDR3 has 15 amino acids. CDR3 sequence: CASSVRDRQNTEAFF. The CDR3 DNA reads as TGTGCCAGCAGCGTCCGGGACAGACAAAACACTGAAGCTTTCTTT.

J is TRBJ2-7 and V is TRBV27; the D gene could be TRBD1 or TRBD2 (7 bases each). Trimming removed 5 bases from V and 2 bases from J, with 13 bases in between. CDR1 and CDR2 from the germline V gene are MNHEY and SMNVEV (reference sequence). The CDR3 extends over 14 amino acids. The CDR3 reads CASSKAGQTYEQYF. The CDR3 DNA sequence: TGTGCCAGCAGTAAAGCGGGACAGACCTACGAGCAGTACTTC.

The rearrangement uses TRBV19 and TRBJ1-2; no definite D call. Germline V gives CDR1 LNHDA, CDR2 SQIVND (reference sequence). With 6 bases removed from V and 6 bases from J, the gap between germline ends came to 17 bases. This CDR3 contains 14 residues. The DNA for the CDR3 is TGTGCCAGTAGGCAAAAAGTTTGGGGAAATGGCTACACCTTC. Translation gives CASRQKVWGNGYTF.

The CDR3 sequence: CASSLSGETQYF. The CDR3 DNA reads TGTGCCAGCAGCTTATCGGGGGAGACCCAGTACTTC. V gene TRBV7-2 combines with J gene TRBJ2-5; possibly TRBD2 for D (5 bases). V was shortened by 2 bases and J by 5 bases, with 6 bases between the two germline ends. Germline V gene data show CDR1 as SGHTA and CDR2 as FQGNSA. The CDR3 spans 12 residues.

This clone was found a few times. This chain joins TRBV28 and TRBJ1-2; no clear D gene. The CDR3 covers 9 residues. The germline CDR1 and CDR2 sequences are MDHEN and SYDVKM. V lost 9 bases and J lost 5, with 4 bases in between. The CDR3 bases are TGTGCCAGTCCATATGGCTACACCTTC. This encodes CASPYGYTF.

The chain combines TRBV6-5 with TRBJ2-3; D uncertain. The CDR3 is made up of 12 amino acids. The germline V gene encodes CDR1 MNHEY and CDR2 SVGAGI. V lost 8 bases to trimming and J lost 4 bases, with 10 bases between them. CDR3 protein: CASQGFSDTQYF. CDR3 in DNA: TGTGCCAGCCAAGGGTTCTCAGATACGCAGTATTTT.

This chain uses TRBV4-2 with TRBJ2-4; TRBD1 aligns across 9 bases. Germline CDR1 is LGHNA and CDR2 is YNFKEQ. The CDR3 extends over 17 amino acids. Trimming at V came to 3 bases and at J to 0 bases, leaving 6 bases not matched to a gene. CDR3 coding DNA: TGTGCCAGCAGCCAGGCGACAGGGGGGATAGCCAAAAACATTCAGTACTTC. Translation gives CASSQATGGIAKNIQYF.

CDR3: CATSRGRGGSADTQYF. The CDR3 DNA sequence: TGTGCCACCAGCAGAGGACGGGGGGGTAGCGCAGATACGCAGTATTTT. The chain combines TRBV15 with TRBJ2-3, with 8 bases aligning to TRBD2. The CDR3 has 16 amino acids. The trim removed 1 base at V and 4 bases at J, leaving 7 bases unmatched. CDR1 is LNHNV and CDR2 is YYDKDF in the germline V gene (reference sequence).

Here the CDR3 reads CASSYFQAYNEQFF. The CDR3 DNA reads as TGTGCCAGCAGTTATTTCCAGGCCTACAATGAGCAGTTCTTC. The gene calls are TRBV28 and TRBJ2-1; D gene ambiguous. Per the germline V gene, CDR1 is MDHEN and CDR2 is SYDVKM. The CDR3 contains 14 residues. V dropped 4 bases and J dropped 2 bases, with 9 bases sitting between them.

This chain links TRBV30 with TRBJ2-7; D is possibly TRBD1 (6 bases). V lost 1 base to trimming and J lost 0 bases, with 10 bases between them. Germline V gene data show CDR1 as GTSNPN and CDR2 as SVGIG (reference sequence). This CDR3 is 14 amino acids long. Written as DNA, the CDR3 is TGTGCCTGGAGTGCCGGGACAAACTCCTACGAGCAGTACTTC. Its protein is CAWSAGTNSYEQYF.

The chain links TRBV4-3 to TRBJ1-6, with 8 positions matching TRBD1. Germline loops: CDR1 LGHNA, CDR2 YSLEER. The CDR3 has 19 residues. V lost 3 bases and J lost 0; bases outside the gene matches: 10. Written as DNA, the CDR3 is TGCGCCAGCAGCCAGGTCACCGGGACAGGAAGCTCCTATAATTCACCCCTCCACTTT. It translates to CASSQVTGTGSSYNSPLHF.

There are a few counts of this clone. The genes are TRBV9 and TRBJ2-3; 10 bases agree with TRBD2. Germline-derived CDR1 and CDR2 are SGDLS and YYNGEE. Trimming took 3 bases from V and 0 from J; bases not matched to a gene: 7. The CDR3 sequence is 17 residues long. CDR3: CASSARASGGSTDTQYF. Written as DNA, the CDR3 is TGTGCCAGCAGCGCAAGGGCTAGCGGGGGTAGCACAGATACGCAGTATTTT.

In its sample, this clone was seen a few times. This chain uses TRBV29-1 with TRBJ2-3, with 8 bases fitting TRBD2. The CDR3 covers 18 residues. Trimming cost V 8 bases and J 1 base; bases outside gene matches: 20. Per the germline V gene, CDR1 is SQVTM and CDR2 is ANQGSEA. The CDR3 loop reads CSFRWRGVVLSGTDTQYF. CDR3 DNA sequence: TGCAGCTTTCGTTGGCGGGGGGTGGTATTGTCGGGCACAGATACGCAGTATTTT.

This clone appeared a few times. Different DNA sequences within this sample yield the same CDR3. This chain uses TRBV18 with TRBJ1-4; maybe TRBD1 (5 bases). Germline CDR1 is KGHSH and CDR2 is LQKENI. CDR3 length: 13 residues. V lost 3 bases and J 8 bases, leaving 10 bases between the germline ends. As DNA, the CDR3 is TGTGCCAGCTCACCGGGACTGGAAGAAAAACTGTTTTTT. Protein product: CASSPGLEEKLFF.

V gene TRBV27 combines with J gene TRBJ2-5; D gene unclear. CDR1 is MNHEY and CDR2 is SMNVEV in the germline V gene (reference sequence). V dropped 3 bases and J dropped 4 bases, with 6 bases sitting between them. The length of the CDR3 is 12 residues. This CDR3 reads CASSFYGETQYF. Here the CDR3 DNA reads TGTGCCAGCAGTTTTTACGGAGAGACCCAGTACTTC.

This rearrangement joins TRBV6-5 to TRBJ1-4; 10 positions match TRBD1. The CDR3 has 16 residues. From germline, CDR1 is MNHEY and CDR2 SVGAGI. The J segment lost 6 bases and the V segment lost 2 bases, leaving 6 bases of the junction unmatched. This chain's CDR3 is CASSYGRGTGDEKLFF. Written as DNA, the CDR3 is TGTGCCAGCAGTTACGGACGAGGGACAGGGGATGAAAAACTGTTTTTT.

This clone was seen more than once but under ten times. The V and J genes are TRBV5-1 and TRBJ2-3; 10 bases match TRBD2. This CDR3 region has 19 residues. In germline, CDR1 is SGHRS, CDR2 YFSETQ. V lost 0 bases and J lost 0; bases outside the gene matches: 10. CDR3 sequence: CASSLDPAGGPSSTDTQYF. The CDR3 nucleotides read TGCGCCAGCAGCTTGGATCCAGCGGGAGGGCCCTCAAGCACAGATACGCAGTATTTT.

The chain couples TRBV28 to TRBJ1-1, with unresolved D. Germline V gives CDR1 MDHEN, CDR2 SYDVKM. The CDR3 has 11 amino acids. Between the trimmed V and J ends, which lost 3 bases and 5 bases, there was a span of 4 bases. DNA of the CDR3: TGTGCCAGCAGTTTGACAACTGAAGCTTTCTTT. It yields the protein CASSLTTEAFF.

CDR3: CASSISGSGRETQYF. The CDR3 DNA is TGTGCCAGTAGTATAAGCGGGAGTGGGCGAGAGACCCAGTACTTC. The chain combines TRBV19 with TRBJ2-5; 8 bases agree with TRBD2. Per the germline V gene, CDR1 is LNHDA and CDR2 is SQIVND (reference sequence). CDR3 length: 15 residues. V was clipped by 2 bases and J by 4 bases; unmatched bases: 6.

The sample holds a few counts of this clone. The chain has TRBV15 and TRBJ1-1, with 11 nucleotides matching TRBD1. The junction had 6 bases not matched to a gene; V was cut back by 5 bases and J by 4 bases. The CDR3 extends over 15 amino acids. Germline lookup yields CDR1 LNHNV and CDR2 YYDKDF (reference sequence). The CDR3 reads CATSRMGTGGTEAFF. CDR3 in DNA: TGTGCCACCAGCCGAATGGGGACAGGGGGCACTGAAGCTTTCTTT.

The rearrangement joins TRBV5-1 to TRBJ2-3; no clear D gene. CDR3 length: 15 residues. V dropped 0 bases and J dropped 0 bases, with 8 bases sitting between them. Germline V lookup: CDR1 SGHRS, CDR2 YFSETQ. The CDR3 DNA sequence: TGCGCCAGCAGCTTGGACTGGATAAGCACAGATACGCAGTATTTT. Protein: CASSLDWISTDTQYF.

The chain recombines TRBV6-6 with TRBJ1-1, with D unclear. This CDR3 region has 13 residues. CDR1 MNHNY and CDR2 SVGAGI come from the germline V gene (reference sequence). Trimming removed 6 bases from V and 3 bases from J, with 11 bases in between. The DNA for the CDR3 is TGTGCCAGCAGCCCCGCGGGGTACACTGAAGCTTTCTTT. Protein sequence: CASSPAGYTEAFF.

The rearrangement links TRBV28 to TRBJ1-2, with TRBD1 as a possible D gene (5 bases). Germline CDR1 MDHEN, CDR2 SYDVKM. This CDR3 is built from 14 residues. Deletions cut 4 bases from V and 4 bases from J, with 13 bases between. As DNA, the CDR3 is TGTGCCAGCAGTTCCCCTCCGACAGCCTATGGCTACACCTTC. Its protein is CASSSPPTAYGYTF.

This clone was recorded a few times. V and J are TRBV7-2 and TRBJ1-1, with a possible D match to TRBD1 (5 bases). CDR3 length equals 16 residues. V shed 5 bases and J shed 8 bases, with 24 bases lying between them. Germline CDR1 and CDR2: SGHTA and FQGNSA. In nucleotides, the CDR3 is TGTGCCAGCAGCCCCCATCCACAAGGACAAGCCCTGGAAGCTTTCTTT. Translating it yields CASSPHPQGQALEAFF.

J is TRBJ2-7 and V is TRBV30, with D maybe TRBD1 (6 bases). CDR1 is GTSNPN and CDR2 is SVGIG in the germline V gene (reference sequence). This CDR3 contains 12 residues. V gave up 5 bases and J gave up 11 bases, with 19 bases separating them. This chain's CDR3 is CAWRQVSGLEYF. The CDR3, as DNA: TGTGCCTGGCGACAGGTCTCGGGGTTGGAGTACTTC.

V usage is TRBV7-2 and J usage is TRBJ2-7; D is perhaps TRBD2 (7 bases). The germline V gene encodes CDR1 SGHTA and CDR2 FQGNSA. Trimming cost V 9 bases and J 2 bases, with 14 bases left between them. The CDR3 length is 13 residues. The CDR3 spells CASRGGATYEQYF. In DNA, the CDR3 is TGTGCCAGTAGGGGGGGGGCCACCTACGAGCAGTACTTC.

J is TRBJ2-5 and V is TRBV5-4, with D tentatively TRBD1 (6 bases). The V end was cut by 4 bases, the J end by 2 bases, with 15 bases between. Per the germline V gene, CDR1 is SGHNT and CDR2 is YYREEE (reference sequence). The CDR3 is 15 amino acids. The DNA for the CDR3 is TGTGCCAGCAGCCAGAACAGGGTATTACAAGAGACCCAGTACTTC. It is translated as CASSQNRVLQETQYF.

This clone has only one observation. The chain employs TRBV28 and TRBJ2-2; D is unresolved. CDR1 MDHEN and CDR2 SYDVKM come from the germline V gene. The ends were cut back, 2 bases at V and 8 bases at J, with 9 bases in the middle. The CDR3 has 13 amino acids. The CDR3 protein is CASSLPGRGELFF. CDR3 sequence (DNA): TGTGCCAGCAGTTTACCCGGACGGGGGGAGCTGTTTTTT. Using reference TRBV28 and TRBJ2-2 for the parts outside the CDR3, the full variable domain is DVKVTQSSRYLVKRTGEKVFLECVQDMDHENMFWYRQDPGLGLRLIYFSYDVKMKEKGDIPEGYSVSREKKERFSLILESASTNQTSMYLCASSLPGRGELFFGEGSRLTVL.